The present entry profiles one T cell receptor (beta chain) with its context. Its recognized antigen is unknown. No qualities accompany the bases; no much larger clone lies one base away. Collaborating institutions collected whole blood in K2EDTA tubes following their own protocols. For TCRbeta analysis, collaborators shipped samples as frozen whole blood, isolated PBMCs, or DNA extracted from either of those sample types. TCRbeta CDR3 regions were amplified from genomic DNA using the immunoSEQ Assay, a bias-controlled multiplex PCR. On the authors' methods: Within the assay, amplification of reference gene primers was used to estimate how many nucleated cells each sample contained. To quantify the absolute abundance of each unique TCRbeta CDR3 rearrangement, sequence reads were collapsed and filtered. For each sample, productive Simpson clonality was calculated as the square root of Simpson's diversity index across productive rearrangements. Held by TCRdb, this immuneACCESS table contains in-frame sequences only and omits some clones. Under half of the omission traces to an unresolved V gene where checked; the cause of the rest is unknown. V and J calls plus clone size are reproduced from that table; the DNA served to infer D and trimming. This sample comprises tens of thousands of clones, about 83% of them detected only once. In total, the top ten clones hold just under 6.5% of the sample.

CDR1 and CDR2 were assigned from the germline V gene as SGHTA and FQGNSA. V is clipped by 7 bases and J by 2 bases, and the sequence between their germline boundaries is 11 bases long. Its CDR3 holds 13 amino acids, cysteine through phenylalanine. The CDR3 DNA has 39 bases and is translated from base 1. The data belong to a study of blood T cell repertoires in COVID-19 (dated by TCRdb to between 2020 and 2021). Broadly, across the study: The collaborator samples originated in the United States, Italy and Spain and spanned the acute and convalescent phases of COVID-19. The dataset comprised deeply sampled blood TCRbeta repertoires from subjects exposed to, actively infected with, or recovered from COVID-19. The repertoires were released in a freely available public database intended as a resource for research on the immune response to SARS-CoV-2. The samples were drawn from the first 160 participants of the ongoing ImmuneRACE study and from 950 to 1,500 subjects provided by 6 global collaborators. Nearly every sample came with metadata listing a de-identified subject ID, COVID-19 status, age in years and sex. Where HLA class I and class II types were available, the types were taken from metadata supplied by the sample provider, not from assay-based typing. The material from the prospective study consisted of cDNA or gDNA derived from T cells, B-cell-depleted T cells, or PBMCs.

Results the study describes overall, beyond this receptor: Clinical and demographic metadata were provided uncurated, with the amount varying by source and participant.

Recombination connected TRBV7-2 to TRBJ2-5; the D region possibly corresponds to TRBD1 (6 bases align). Material for sequencing was peripheral blood. This receptor was identified in a human donor in a cohort sampled during active COVID-19. The CDR3 protein: CASNRQAQETQYF. The nucleotide sequence is given as TGTGCCAGCAACAGACAGGCTCAAGAGACCCAGTACTTC.